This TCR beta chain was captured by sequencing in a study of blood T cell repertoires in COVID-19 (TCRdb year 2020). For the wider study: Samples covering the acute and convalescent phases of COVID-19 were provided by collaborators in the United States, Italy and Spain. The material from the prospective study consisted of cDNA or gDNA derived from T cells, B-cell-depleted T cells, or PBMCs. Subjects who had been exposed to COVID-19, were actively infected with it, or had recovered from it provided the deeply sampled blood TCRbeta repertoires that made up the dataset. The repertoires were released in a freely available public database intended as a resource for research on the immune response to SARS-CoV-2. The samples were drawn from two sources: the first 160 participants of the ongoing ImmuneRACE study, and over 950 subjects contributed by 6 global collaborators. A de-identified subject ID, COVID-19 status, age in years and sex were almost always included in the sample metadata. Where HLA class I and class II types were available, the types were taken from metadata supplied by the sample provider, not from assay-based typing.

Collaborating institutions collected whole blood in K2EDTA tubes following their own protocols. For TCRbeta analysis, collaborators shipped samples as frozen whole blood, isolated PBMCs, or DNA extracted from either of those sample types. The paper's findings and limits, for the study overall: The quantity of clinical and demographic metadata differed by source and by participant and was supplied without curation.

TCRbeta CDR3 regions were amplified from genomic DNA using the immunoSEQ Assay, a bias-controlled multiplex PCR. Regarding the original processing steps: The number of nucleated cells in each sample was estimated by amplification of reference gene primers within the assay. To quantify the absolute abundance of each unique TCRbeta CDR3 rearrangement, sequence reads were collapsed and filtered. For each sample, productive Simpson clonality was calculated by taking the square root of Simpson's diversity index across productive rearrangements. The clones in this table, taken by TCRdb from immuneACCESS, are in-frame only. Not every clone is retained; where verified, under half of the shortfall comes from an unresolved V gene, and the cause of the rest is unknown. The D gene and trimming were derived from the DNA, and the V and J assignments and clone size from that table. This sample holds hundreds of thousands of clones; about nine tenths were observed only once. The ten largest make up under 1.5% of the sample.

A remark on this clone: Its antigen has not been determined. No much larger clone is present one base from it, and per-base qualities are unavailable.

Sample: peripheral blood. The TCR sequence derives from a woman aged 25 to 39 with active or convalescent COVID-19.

CDR3 reads: CASSLIEGGYTF. The DNA sequence follows: TGTGCCAGCAGTTTAATCGAGGGTGGCTACACCTTC. Recombination linked TRBV12-3 or TRBV12-4 to TRBJ1-2; the D gene assignment is ambiguous. Relative to germline, V is 2 bases shorter and J is 7 bases shorter, with 8 bases between their ends. From the cysteine up to the phenylalanine, the CDR3 has a length of 12 residues. Kept here is only the CDR3 DNA, which spans 36 bases and is read in frame from base 1.